The 3 T cell receptor beta chains reported below all come from one sample, sequenced in a study of blood T cell repertoires in COVID-19. The assay was immunoSEQ multiplex PCR, and TCRdb's table has in-frame clones only and misses some. The sample has about 320,000 clones; more than 70% are singletons. The specimen was peripheral blood. Receptor source: a woman in her 30s with COVID-19, enrolled during active disease.

This clone was observed a few times. The chain couples TRBV6-5 to TRBJ1-1, with 10 bases identical to TRBD1. The V and J ends lost 4 bases and 4 bases, in that order; junction bases with no gene match: 6. From germline, CDR1 is MNHEY and CDR2 SVGAGI. The CDR3 covers 15 residues. The CDR3 spells CASSFSGTGATEAFF. The DNA of the CDR3 is TGTGCCAGCAGTTTTTCGGGGACAGGGGCCACTGAAGCTTTCTTT.

This clone was counted once. The rearrangement links TRBV19 to TRBJ1-1; no definite D call. Germline values: CDR1 LNHDA, CDR2 SQIVND (reference sequence). This CDR3 region has 14 residues. Between the trimmed V and J ends, which lost 1 base and 5 bases, there was a span of 11 bases. The chain's CDR3 is CASSIVGRRTEAFF. CDR3 in DNA: TGTGCCAGTAGTATAGTGGGCAGAAGGACTGAAGCTTTCTTT.

The gene calls are TRBV11-2 and TRBJ1-2; tentatively, D is TRBD1 (6 bases). The V end lost 4 bases, the J end lost 8 bases, and 11 bases lay between the germline ends. Germline V gene data show CDR1 as SGHAT and CDR2 as FQNNGV. This CDR3 has 12 amino acids. The CDR3 is CASSSLGQGYTF. The CDR3 coding sequence is TGTGCCAGCAGCTCACTCGGACAGGGCTACACCTTC.